One and the same sample provided the 29 T cell receptor beta chains below, sequenced in a study of T cells in Graves' hyperthyroidism and ophthalmopathy. Template material for amplifying TCR beta CDR3 regions consisted of RNA transcripts. RT-PCR in the first round (using the HTBI primer set) targeted the TCR CDR3. TCRdb re-called the multiplex PCR reads with MiXCR, one entry per CDR3 protein. The table records about 180,000 distinct CDR3 sequences, just under 9.5% of them present only once. The sequenced sample consisted of blood. The receptors stem from a woman under 30 with Graves' hyperthyroidism that later progressed to Graves' ophthalmopathy.

This clonotype showed up just a few times. The chain carries TRBV4-2 and TRBJ1-5; D is unclear. Trimming took off 1 base at V and 2 bases at J, with 9 bases between the two ends. The CDR3 sequence is 15 residues long. Germline loops: CDR1 LGHNA, CDR2 YNFKEQ. In nucleotides, the CDR3 is TGTGCCAGCAGCCAAGTTTTTTCGGGCAATCAGCCCCAGCATTTT. Translation gives CASSQVFSGNQPQHF.

This clonotype was found many times. As DNA, the CDR3 is TGTGCCAGCATCATTAATACAGGAAACACTGAAGCTTTCTTT. Protein product: CASIINTGNTEAFF. V is TRBV2 and J is TRBJ1-1; tentatively, D is TRBD1 (5 bases). V was clipped by 7 bases and J by 2 bases, with 14 bases between them. The CDR3 is 14 amino acids. Per germline, CDR1 SNHLY and CDR2 FYNNEI.

The sample holds a few counts of this clonotype. The gene calls are TRBV25-1 and TRBJ2-1; 9 bases align to TRBD2. J gave up 0 bases and V 2 bases, and 8 bases lay outside the gene matches. Germline CDR1 MGHDK, CDR2 SYGVNS. The CDR3 is made up of 18 amino acids. The CDR3: CASSEAAGGPSSYNEQFF. CDR3 bases: TGTGCCAGCAGTGAAGCCGCGGGGGGGCCCAGCTCCTACAATGAGCAGTTCTTC. Looking up the rest from reference TRBV25-1 and TRBJ2-1 gives the full variable domain: EADIYQTPRYLVIGTGKKITLECSQTMGHDKMYWYQQDPGMELHLIHYSYGVNSTEKGDLSSESTVSRIRTEHFPLTLESARPSHTSQYLCASSEAAGGPSSYNEQFFGPGTRLTVL.

This clonotype was observed a handful of times. The J gene is TRBJ2-5, the V gene TRBV27; TRBD2 aligns across 14 bases. The CDR3 length is 16 residues. The V and J ends lost 2 bases and 6 bases, in that order; junction bases with no gene match: 5. Germline values: CDR1 MNHEY, CDR2 SMNVEV (reference sequence). The CDR3 sequence: CASSLGGTSGGKTQYF. CDR3 sequence (DNA): TGTGCCAGCAGTTTAGGGGGGACTAGCGGGGGAAAGACCCAGTACTTC.

This clonotype has ten or more counts. The rearrangement links TRBV28 to TRBJ1-1; D call uncertain. Germline V gene lookup returns CDR1 MDHEN and CDR2 SYDVKM. CDR3 length equals 14 residues. V gave up 2 bases and J gave up 6 bases, with 13 bases separating them. CDR3 coding DNA: TGTGCCAGCAGTTTAGGGAGGACCGGCGCTGAAGCTTTCTTT. Its protein product is CASSLGRTGAEAFF.

This chain links TRBV5-4 with TRBJ2-5, with D possibly matching TRBD1 (5 bases). Looked up from germline, CDR1 is SGHNT and CDR2 is YYREEE (reference sequence). V shed 0 bases and J shed 5 bases, with 11 bases lying between them. The length of the CDR3 is 14 residues. The CDR3 loop is CASSLAERQETQYF. The CDR3 DNA reads as TGTGCCAGCAGCTTGGCGGAGAGACAGGAGACCCAGTACTTC. The variable domain in full, completed from reference TRBV5-4 and TRBJ2-5, reads ETGVTQSPTHLIKTRGQQVTLRCSSQSGHNTVSWYQQALGQGPQFIFQYYREEENGRGNFPPRFSGLQFPNYSSELNVNALELDDSALYLCASSLAERQETQYFGPGTRLLVL.

The sample holds many counts of this clonotype. The genes are TRBV7-8 and TRBJ2-1; D assignment may be TRBD1 or TRBD2 (6 bases each). The V gene's germline CDR1 is SGHVS and CDR2 FQNEAQ. V gave up 2 bases and J gave up 4 bases, with 12 bases separating them. The CDR3 totals 15 residues. CDR3 amino acids: CASSLLGGAYNEQFF. CDR3 DNA sequence: TGTGCCAGCAGCTTATTGGGGGGCGCATACAATGAGCAGTTCTTC.

This clonotype was counted between two and nine times. This sequence joins TRBV3-1 and TRBJ2-7; no clear D gene. V lost 0 bases and J lost 0, with 12 bases in between. The CDR3 consists of 16 residues. Per the germline V gene, CDR1 is LGHDT and CDR2 is YNNKEL (reference sequence). The CDR3 region has the DNA TGTGCCAGCAGCCAAGATCGATGGGGTTCCTCCTACGAGCAGTACTTC. Encoded protein: CASSQDRWGSSYEQYF.

This clonotype came up many times. The chain recombines TRBV7-3 with TRBJ2-1; maybe TRBD1 (5 bases). Trimming removed 1 base at V and 6 bases at J, with 22 bases between. Germline CDR1 reads SGHTA; CDR2 reads FQGTGA. The CDR3 has 18 amino acids. The CDR3 DNA is TGTGCCAGCAGCTTAAAGGGTCTAGGGGCGACTTGGGGCAATGAGCAGTTCTTC. It translates to CASSLKGLGATWGNEQFF. Full variable domain (rest looked up from reference TRBV7-3 and TRBJ2-1): GAGVSQTPSNKVTEKGKYVELRCDPISGHTALYWYRQSLGQGPEFLIYFQGTGAADDSGLPNDRFFAVRPEGSVSTLKIQRTERGDSAVYLCASSLKGLGATWGNEQFFGPGTRLTVL.

There are a few counts of this clonotype. This chain joins TRBV5-1 and TRBJ2-7, with D uncertain. The length of the CDR3 is 13 residues. V lost 2 bases to trimming and J lost 3 bases, with 9 bases between them. Germline V lookup: CDR1 SGHRS, CDR2 YFSETQ. The DNA of the CDR3 is TGCGCCAGCAGCTTTAGTGGGGTCTACGAGCAGTACTTC. Amino acid sequence: CASSFSGVYEQYF.

This clonotype turned up a few times. J is TRBJ2-7 and V is TRBV18; D ambiguous. This CDR3 comprises 13 residues. From germline, CDR1 is KGHSH and CDR2 LQKENI. The V end was cut by 2 bases, the J end by 2 bases, with 7 bases between. The CDR3 region is CASSPSTAYEQYF. The CDR3 region has the DNA TGTGCCAGCTCACCAAGTACGGCCTACGAGCAGTACTTC.

This clonotype was counted only a few times. The chain is built from TRBV5-8 and TRBJ2-4; the D call may be TRBD1 or TRBD2 (6 bases each). Germline CDR1 SGHTS, CDR2 YDEGEE. The CDR3 is made up of 13 amino acids. V shed 5 bases and J shed 7 bases, with 13 bases lying between them. The CDR3 DNA reads as TGTGCCAGCAGGGTGTGGGGGGCGAACATTCAGTACTTC. This translates into CASRVWGANIQYF.

This clonotype was seen many times. The chain combines TRBV29-1 with TRBJ2-2; 10 nucleotides align to TRBD1. Germline lookup yields CDR1 SQVTM and CDR2 ANQGSEA. Trimming cost V 4 bases and J 6 bases; bases outside gene matches: 5. The CDR3 is made up of 14 amino acids. CDR3 loop: CSVGSGTGAGELFF. CDR3 nucleotide sequence: TGCAGCGTTGGATCCGGGACAGGGGCCGGGGAGCTGTTTTTT.

This clonotype was recorded at least ten times. This sequence joins TRBV30 and TRBJ1-2; 10 bases agree with TRBD1. Germline V gene lookup returns CDR1 GTSNPN and CDR2 SVGIG (reference sequence). The CDR3 totals 13 residues. The trim removed 8 bases at V and 3 bases at J, leaving 6 bases unmatched. The CDR3 DNA sequence: TGTGCCGGGGACAGGGGATGGGACTATGGCTACACCTTC. Protein: CAGDRGWDYGYTF.

In this sample, this clonotype turned up many times. The J gene is TRBJ2-2, the V gene TRBV19, with a weak D call TRBD2 (6 bases). The CDR3 is 15 residues long. From germline, CDR1 is LNHDA and CDR2 SQIVND (reference sequence). Between the trimmed V and J ends, which lost 5 bases and 4 bases, there was a span of 14 bases. The DNA of the CDR3 is TGTGCCAGTAGTCCAACCCCGGGAGTCACCGGGGAGCTGTTTTTT. Translating it yields CASSPTPGVTGELFF.

At least ten counts were recorded for this clonotype. The chain joins TRBV12-3 or TRBV12-4 to TRBJ2-7; TRBD1 matches at 8 bases. The CDR3 has 16 amino acids. Trimming cost V 6 bases and J 5 bases; bases outside gene matches: 15. The CDR3, as DNA: TGTGCCAGCAGAACTAGGACCCCAGGGGGCCGGAACGAGCAGTACTTC. It codes for CASRTRTPGGRNEQYF.

This clonotype has a count of ten or more. This sequence joins TRBV3-1 and TRBJ2-3; TRBD1 aligns across 9 bases. The CDR3 extends over 15 amino acids. Trimming at V came to 4 bases and at J to 3 bases, leaving 5 bases not matched to a gene. The germline V gene encodes CDR1 LGHDT and CDR2 YNNKEL (reference sequence). The CDR3 nucleotides read TGTGCCAGCAGCCCGGGACAGGGAGTGACAGATACGCAGTATTTT. It translates to CASSPGQGVTDTQYF.

This clonotype was found a few times. A read error may be the cause here, since a much bigger clone is one base away. The chain recombines TRBV2 with TRBJ1-1; no firm D call. Germline CDR1 SNHLY, CDR2 FYNNEI. Trimming stripped 8 bases from V and 4 bases from J, with 14 bases between. The CDR3 runs 13 residues. CDR3 nucleotides: TGTGCCAGCCTGACGCGCTGGGGCACTGAAGCTTTCTTT. This sequence encodes CASLTRWGTEAFF.

This clonotype was detected only once. The V and J genes are TRBV13 and TRBJ1-3, with 9 bases fitting TRBD1. V lost 5 bases to trimming and J lost 4 bases; unmatched junction nucleotides: 6. The CDR3 sequence is 15 residues long. Germline V gene lookup returns CDR1 PRHDT and CDR2 FYEKMQ (reference sequence). The CDR3 sequence: CASSEQGARGNTIYF. CDR3 DNA: TGTGCCAGCAGCGAACAGGGGGCGCGCGGAAACACCATATATTTT.

This clonotype was observed many times. V and J are TRBV29-1 and TRBJ2-1; 7 positions agree with TRBD1. Looked up from germline, CDR1 is SQVTM and CDR2 is ANQGSEA. After removal of 0 bases from V and 0 bases from J, the junction contained 8 bases not matched to a gene. CDR3 length: 17 amino acids. CDR3 sequence reads: CSVEDLMGQSSYNEQFF. Here the CDR3 DNA reads TGCAGCGTTGAAGATCTTATGGGACAGAGCTCCTACAATGAGCAGTTCTTC.

This clonotype was picked up a small number of times. V usage is TRBV2 and J usage is TRBJ1-4; the match to TRBD1 covers 7 bases. CDR3 size: 15 residues. Germline trimming cut 6 bases from V and 5 bases from J; bases unmatched to any gene: 9. The V gene's germline CDR1 is SNHLY and CDR2 FYNNEI. CDR3 nucleotides: TGTGCCAGCAGCTCTGGACAGGACCTAAATGAAAAACTGTTTTTT. Translating it yields CASSSGQDLNEKLFF.

In this sample, this clonotype turned up many times. CDR3 sequence reads: CASSQGLAGGRNTGELFF. The CDR3 DNA reads as TGTGCCAGCAGCCAGGGGCTAGCGGGAGGAAGGAACACCGGGGAGCTGTTTTTT. The V gene is TRBV3-1, the J gene TRBJ2-2; TRBD2 agrees at 11 bases. This CDR3 has 18 amino acids. CDR1 and CDR2 from the germline V gene are LGHDT and YNNKEL (reference sequence). V lost 3 bases to trimming and J lost 1 base; unmatched junction nucleotides: 7.

This clonotype occurred many times. V and J are TRBV7-9 and TRBJ2-7; 8 nucleotides match TRBD1. Germline lookup yields CDR1 SEHNR and CDR2 FQNEAQ (reference sequence). V shed 2 bases, J shed 2 bases, and the junction held 8 bases outside the gene matches. The CDR3 has 16 amino acids. The CDR3 protein is CASSLITGTGTYEQYF. The CDR3 DNA reads as TGTGCCAGCAGCTTAATAACAGGGACAGGCACCTACGAGCAGTACTTC.

In its sample, this clonotype was seen many times. The genes are TRBV6-5 and TRBJ1-6, with D possibly matching TRBD1 (6 bases). V lost 2 bases and J lost 8, with 13 bases in between. Germline-derived CDR1 and CDR2 are MNHEY and SVGAGI. There are 15 residues in the CDR3. Here the CDR3 DNA reads TGTGCCAGCAGTTACGGTTCCGGGGGCCATTCACCCCTCCACTTT. This gives the protein CASSYGSGGHSPLHF.

This clonotype was recorded a few times. The chain is built from TRBV19 and TRBJ2-7; the match to TRBD1 covers 10 bases. CDR3 length: 15 residues. Germline CDR1 is LNHDA and CDR2 is SQIVND (reference sequence). J lost 4 bases, V lost 3 bases, and 6 bases had no gene match. The CDR3 nucleotides read TGTGCCAGTAGTATCTCCGGGACAGGGGTTTACGAGCAGTACTTC. This translates into CASSISGTGVYEQYF.

At least ten counts were recorded for this clonotype. The V and J genes are TRBV2 and TRBJ1-5; D gene uncertain. Looked up from germline, CDR1 is SNHLY and CDR2 is FYNNEI. The CDR3 is 15 amino acids. V was trimmed by 1 base and J by 0 bases, leaving 7 bases between them. In DNA form, the CDR3 reads TGTGCCAGCAGTGAAGTTGGATCTAGCAATCAGCCCCAGCATTTT. Its translation is CASSEVGSSNQPQHF.

Ten or more counts support this clonotype. V and J are TRBV2 and TRBJ1-1; D call uncertain. The CDR3 runs to 12 residues. Looked up from germline, CDR1 is SNHLY and CDR2 is FYNNEI. The V end lost 6 bases, the J end lost 1 base, and 6 bases lay between the germline ends. CDR3 nucleotide sequence: TGTGCCAGCAGCCCCACGAACACTGAAGCTTTCTTT. Protein: CASSPTNTEAFF.

The gene calls are TRBV27 and TRBJ2-7; the D call may be TRBD1 or TRBD2 (5 bases each). Trimming left V 2 bases short and J 6 bases short, with 14 bases between. The CDR3 has 14 residues. The germline CDR1 and CDR2 sequences are MNHEY and SMNVEV (reference sequence). The CDR3 reads CASSLRGPIREQYF. CDR3 nucleotide sequence: TGTGCCAGCAGTTTACGGGGCCCTATCCGCGAGCAGTACTTC.

This clonotype appeared many times. CDR3 protein: CASSYSSGDQPQHF. The CDR3 DNA sequence: TGTGCCAGCAGTTACTCCTCAGGGGATCAGCCCCAGCATTTT. This sequence joins TRBV6-5 and TRBJ1-5; TRBD1 might be the D (6 bases). This CDR3 contains 14 residues. V gave up 0 bases and J gave up 5 bases, with 8 bases separating them. CDR1 is MNHEY, CDR2 SVGAGI, per germline.